This entry lists 19 T cell receptor beta chains sequenced from one sample in a study of shared clonotypes between healthy human individuals (dated by TCRdb to between 2020 and 2021). The method was the immunoSEQ multiplex PCR assay. Imported from immuneACCESS, the table was reduced by TCRdb to in-frame sequences with V and J called. These copies leave out some clones; in studies compared against another copy, an unresolved V gene accounts for under half, and the cause of the remainder is not known. This sample holds some 660,000 clones; approximately 73% were observed only once. The ten largest account for more than 1.5% of the sample. Material for sequencing was memory CD4+ T cells sorted from blood. The sample's cell subset or site label, decoded: CD45RA-negative fraction. Source of these receptors: a woman aged 25 to 39 in good health.

V usage is TRBV28 and J usage is TRBJ1-4, with D possibly matching TRBD1 (5 bases). This CDR3 is built from 16 residues. Germline V gene sequence: CDR1 MDHEN, CDR2 SYDVKM. Trimming took 6 bases from V and 5 from J, leaving 19 bases between them. Written as DNA, the CDR3 is TGTGCCAGCAGCACCCAATCAGGGCTTCGAAATGAAAAACTGTTTTTT. Its protein product is CASSTQSGLRNEKLFF.

J is TRBJ2-3 and V is TRBV6-6, with D perhaps being TRBD1 or TRBD2 (5 bases each). The CDR3 is made up of 16 amino acids. Between the trimmed V and J ends, which lost 6 bases and 2 bases, there was a span of 18 bases. Germline loops: CDR1 MNHNY, CDR2 SVGAGI (reference sequence). The DNA of the CDR3 is TGTGCCAGCAGCAACCAAGAGGTCGGGACCACAGATACGCAGTATTTT. This encodes CASSNQEVGTTDTQYF.

This clone was seen ten or more times. The chain uses TRBV28 and TRBJ2-1, with TRBD1 identical over 11 bases. Trimming removed 8 bases from V and 4 bases from J; junction bases left unmatched: 1. The length of the CDR3 is 13 residues. The V gene's germline CDR1 is MDHEN and CDR2 SYDVKM. This chain's CDR3 is CASRDRGYNEQFF. The CDR3 DNA is TGTGCCAGCCGGGACAGGGGGTACAATGAGCAGTTCTTC.

This clone was seen a handful of times. V usage is TRBV5-1 and J usage is TRBJ2-4; D not resolved. The CDR3 runs to 14 residues. CDR1 is SGHRS, CDR2 YFSETQ, per germline. V lost 0 bases and J lost 5, with 9 bases in between. The CDR3 loop reads CASSLERAENIQYF. For the CDR3, the DNA is TGCGCCAGCAGCTTGGAAAGGGCAGAAAACATTCAGTACTTC.

This clone was seen more than once but under ten times. The V and J genes are TRBV20-1 and TRBJ2-3; TRBD2 is a possible D gene (5 bases). V lost 5 bases and J lost 14, with 17 bases in between. CDR1 is DFQATT and CDR2 is SNEGSKA in the germline V gene (reference sequence). The CDR3 consists of 11 residues. CDR3 in amino acids: CSAPLPPAGYF. CDR3 nucleotide sequence: TGCAGTGCTCCCCTTCCCCCCGCGGGGTATTTT.

This clone has at least ten counts. The sample carries other DNA sequences with the same CDR3. J is TRBJ2-6 and V is TRBV15; 7 nucleotides align to TRBD1. The V gene end was trimmed by 5 bases and the J gene end by 1 base; junction bases not matched to a gene: 5. Germline CDR1 LNHNV, CDR2 YYDKDF (reference sequence). The CDR3 contains 16 residues. CDR3 in amino acids: CATSPRTGSGANVLTF. DNA of the CDR3: TGTGCCACCAGCCCGCGGACAGGATCTGGGGCCAACGTCCTGACTTTC.

This clone came up a few times. The chain recombines TRBV5-1 with TRBJ2-2; 8 nucleotides agree with TRBD2. The junction had 6 bases not matched to a gene; V was cut back by 3 bases and J by 2 bases. CDR3 size: 16 residues. CDR1 and CDR2 from the germline V gene are SGHRS and YFSETQ. For the CDR3, the DNA is TGCGCCAGCAGCTGGTTAACTAGCGGAAACACCGGGGAGCTGTTTTTT. Protein product: CASSWLTSGNTGELFF.

This rearrangement joins TRBV11-3 to TRBJ2-2; D uncertain. The CDR3 is 15 residues long. Germline V lookup: CDR1 SGHNT, CDR2 YENEEA. Trimming removed 1 base at V and 1 base at J, with 7 bases between. As DNA, the CDR3 is TGTGCCAGCAGCTTAGGGCAGGAGAACACCGGGGAGCTGTTTTTT. Encoded protein: CASSLGQENTGELFF.

A single count supports this clone. V and J are TRBV5-6 and TRBJ1-4; 8 nucleotides align to TRBD1. This CDR3 comprises 16 residues. CDR1 and CDR2 (germline): SGHDT, YYEEEE. Trimming cost V 1 base and J 6 bases; bases outside gene matches: 8. The DNA for the CDR3 is TGTGCCAGCAGCTTGTGGCTACTGGGACAGGATGAAAAACTGTTTTTT. Its protein is CASSLWLLGQDEKLFF.

The CDR3 nucleotides are TGTGCCAGCAGCTTCCCTAGCGGGAGCACAGATACGCAGTATTTT. As protein: CASSFPSGSTDTQYF. The V and J genes are TRBV5-4 and TRBJ2-3, with 8 bases lining up with TRBD2. CDR3 size: 15 residues. The J segment lost 0 bases and the V segment lost 2 bases, leaving 2 bases of the junction unmatched. Germline V CDR1 and CDR2: SGHNT, YYREEE (reference sequence).

This clone came up a few times. The J gene is TRBJ2-4, the V gene TRBV7-9, with 9 bases identical to TRBD1. V lost 6 bases, J lost 1 base, and 7 bases stayed unmatched. CDR3 length: 16 residues. Germline-derived CDR1 and CDR2 are SEHNR and FQNEAQ (reference sequence). The CDR3 DNA reads TGTGCCAGCAGGGAGCATGGGACAGGGGCCAAAAACATTCAGTACTTC. This translates into CASREHGTGAKNIQYF.

The chain links TRBV2 to TRBJ2-3; 8 positions match TRBD1. This CDR3 spans 15 amino acids. Germline trimming cut 6 bases from V and 1 base from J; bases unmatched to any gene: 6. Germline V CDR1 and CDR2: SNHLY, FYNNEI. The CDR3 nucleotides read TGTGCCAGCAGGTTGACAGGGGCACGCACAGATACGCAGTATTTT. Translated: CASRLTGARTDTQYF.

The genes are TRBV7-7 and TRBJ2-2; the D gene is possibly TRBD2 (5 bases). This CDR3 spans 14 amino acids. The germline V and J ends were trimmed by 7 bases and 6 bases, with 15 bases remaining between them. Germline loops: CDR1 SSHAT, CDR2 FNYEAQ (reference sequence). The CDR3 sequence: CASTFSEVSGELFF. DNA for the CDR3: TGTGCCAGCACCTTCTCGGAGGTATCCGGGGAGCTGTTTTTT.

The CDR3 here is CATSRDRRGTDTQYF. Written as DNA, the CDR3 is TGTGCCACCAGCAGAGACCGTCGGGGCACAGATACGCAGTATTTT. This sequence joins TRBV15 and TRBJ2-3; no clear D gene. This CDR3 contains 15 residues. Germline CDR1 reads LNHNV; CDR2 reads YYDKDF (reference sequence). V was shortened by 0 bases and J by 1 base, with 8 bases between the two germline ends.

This rearrangement joins TRBV11-3 to TRBJ2-2; 7 bases match TRBD1. V shed 5 bases, J shed 3 bases, and the junction held 9 bases outside the gene matches. This CDR3 has 16 residues. In germline, CDR1 is SGHNT, CDR2 YENEEA. The CDR3, as DNA: TGTGCCAGCAGCCCTTCAGGGGGAAGCGACACCGGGGAGCTGTTTTTT. This codes for CASSPSGGSDTGELFF.

This clone was counted a few times. Written as DNA, the CDR3 is TGTGCCAGCAGCGTAGGATCGAACACTGAAGCTTTCTTT. Encoded protein: CASSVGSNTEAFF. This chain uses TRBV9 with TRBJ1-1, with D unclear. The CDR3 totals 13 residues. CDR1 SGDLS and CDR2 YYNGEE come from the germline V gene. The V gene lost 0 bases and the J gene lost 1 base, with 4 bases spanning the gap.

The chain has TRBV5-1 and TRBJ1-3; TRBD1 matches at 7 bases. The CDR3 totals 15 residues. V lost 3 bases, J lost 0 bases, and 3 bases stayed unmatched. Germline CDR1 reads SGHRS; CDR2 reads YFSETQ. This chain's CDR3 is CASSWGQSSGNTIYF. The CDR3 coding sequence is TGCGCCAGCAGCTGGGGACAGAGCTCTGGAAACACCATATATTTT.

This clone came up a few times. This chain links TRBV15 with TRBJ2-7; 7 nucleotides align to TRBD1. Germline values: CDR1 LNHNV, CDR2 YYDKDF (reference sequence). The CDR3 contains 16 residues. V was pared by 3 bases and J by 0 bases, with 8 bases of the junction left unmatched. In nucleotides, the CDR3 is TGTGCCACCAGCAGTGGGACAGCTTATTCCTCCTACGAGCAGTACTTC. Residues: CATSSGTAYSSYEQYF.

This clone was observed a single time. CDR3 bases: TGTGCCAGCAGTCCAGGGACAGGGTCAATCTACGAGCAGTACTTC. It specifies CASSPGTGSIYEQYF. The rearrangement links TRBV7-9 to TRBJ2-7; TRBD1 matches at 9 bases. The CDR3 extends over 15 amino acids. After removal of 6 bases from V and 3 bases from J, the junction contained 9 bases not matched to a gene. CDR1 and CDR2 from the germline V gene are SEHNR and FQNEAQ (reference sequence).